The following is a T cell receptor beta chain sequence with its context. The clone's antigen remains unknown. No base quality values were provided; no much bigger clone lies one nucleotide off. Library construction relied on the immunoSEQ multiplex PCR assay. For most patients, genomic DNA was isolated with the Qiagen DNeasy Blood and Tissue Kit and shipped frozen to Adaptive Biotechnologies for TCR sequencing. High-throughput TCR-beta CDR3 sequencing of genomic DNA from most patients was performed by Adaptive Biotechnologies. Processing in the source paper ran as follows. Adaptive's ImmunoSEQ software supplied the TCR sequencing data for around 17 patients, while MiXCR and VDJtools were used to process three other patients. CD4 versus CD8 sorting errors were corrected by removing sequences found in both subsets at a frequency ratio below 5:1. CDR3 nucleotide sequences shared between donor and recipient were removed because their origin could not be assigned. To be classed as alloreactive, a clone needed at least 2-fold expansion over unstimulated cells and a minimum CFSE-low frequency of 0.002% (template counts) or 0.001% (read counts). Mappable clones were those detected in sequenced pre-transplant spleen, lymph node, or MLR CFSE-low populations of the donor or recipient. Cumulative frequency of alloreactive clones was calculated as a percentage of all sequences weighted by copy number. The source is immuneACCESS, and TCRdb retained only in-frame sequences with V and J called. Part of the clones is not carried over; for the studies checked, unresolved V genes explain less than half of this, and the remainder is unexplained. That table furnishes V, J and clone size, whereas the DNA furnished D and trimming. The sample has more than 95,000 clones on record, approximately 84% of them singletons. Roughly 0.9% of the sample is in the top ten clones.

From its cysteine to its phenylalanine, the CDR3 spans 13 amino acids. This entry keeps only the CDR3 DNA: 39 bases, framed from base 1. Here V drops 6 bases and J drops 4 bases, and the junction holds 0 bases not matched to any gene. CDR1 SNHLY and CDR2 FYNNEI are derived from the germline V gene. The sample originates from a study of graft-versus-host responses after intestinal transplantation (dated by TCRdb to the early 2020s). Concerning the study at large: The transplants that recipients got were multivisceral, liver-intestinal, or isolated intestinal. Every recipient was given anti-thymocyte globulin induction, then maintenance tacrolimus and steroids for around three years. After intestinal transplantation, graft-versus-host and host-versus-graft alloreactive T cell clones in the graft, circulation and bone marrow were tracked using bulk TCR-beta CDR3 sequencing. To identify alloreactive clones, pre-transplant mixed lymphocyte reaction products were sequenced and then compared with unstimulated pre-transplant donor and recipient T cells. Of the 20 to 25 intestinal transplant recipients enrolled in the cohort, one of whom was a retransplant, a few patients without pretransplant specimens were excluded. A peak of at least 4% donor T cells among recipient peripheral blood mononuclear cells was the definition used for donor T cell macrochimerism. Instead of going to the commercial service, samples from a few later patients were sequenced in-house on an Illumina MiSeq and processed with MiXCR. General study outcomes and caveats: Conclusions were limited by the relatively low number and heterogeneity of intestinal transplant patients. Early after transplant, peak levels of circulating GvH clones were found to be associated with declines in HvG clones. High GvH to HvG T cell clonal ratios were observed in the allografts of patients with donor T cell macrochimerism. GvH clones turned up in recipient bone marrow, with some appearing earlier in ileal mucosa or blood, a pattern consistent with an intestinal mucosal origin.

What the time point label conveys for this sample: cells obtained before transplantation from donor or recipient. CD3+CD4+ and CD3+CD8+ populations were FACS-sorted from unstimulated pre-transplant donor and recipient cells taken from spleen or lymph nodes. The chain is encoded by TRBV2 joined to TRBJ1-6, and 7 junctional nucleotides match TRBD1. The sequences come from unstimulated CD4+ T cells sorted from spleen or lymph node cells, collected before intestinal transplant. This receptor was obtained from a human donor who received an intestinal transplant. The DNA sequence is given as TGTGCCAGCAGGGACAGGTATAATTCACCCCTCCACTTT. It encodes CASRDRYNSPLHF.